This T cell receptor beta chain was identified during a study of blood T cell repertoires in COVID-19 (dated by TCRdb to the early 2020s). Study-level background: Collaborator samples came from the United States, Italy and Spain and covered acute and convalescent phases of COVID-19. The prospective study material was composed of cDNA or gDNA derived from T cells, B-cell-depleted T cells, or PBMCs. The dataset comprised deeply sampled blood TCRbeta repertoires from subjects exposed to, actively infected with, or recovered from COVID-19. The repertoires were released in a freely available public database meant as a resource for research on the immune response to SARS-CoV-2. The samples were drawn from the first 160 participants of the ongoing ImmuneRACE study and from 1,254 subjects provided by 6 global collaborators. The sample metadata nearly always contained a de-identified subject ID, COVID-19 status, age in years and sex. Where available, HLA class I and class II types were taken from metadata supplied by the sample provider and were not determined by assay-based typing. Overall study outcomes, separate from this receptor: The amount of clinical and demographic metadata varied by source and participant and was provided uncurated.

The germline V gene sets CDR1 to SGHTA and CDR2 to FQGNSA. The CDR3 holds 15 amino acids from the cysteine to the phenylalanine. The read is trimmed to its CDR3 DNA, 45 bases read in frame from base 1. Trimming removed 6 bases from V and 0 bases from J, leaving 13 bases between the germline ends. Samples from volunteer blood donors who had recovered from COVID-19 were contributed by a second Seattle source. Collaborating institutions collected whole blood in K2EDTA tubes following their own protocols. Collaborator samples were shipped for TCRbeta analysis as frozen whole blood, isolated PBMCs, or DNA extracted from either sample type. TCRbeta CDR3 regions were amplified from genomic DNA by means of the immunoSEQ Assay, a bias-controlled multiplex PCR. In the paper's pipeline: Within the assay, amplification of reference gene primers was used to estimate how many nucleated cells each sample contained. To quantify the absolute abundance of each unique TCRbeta CDR3 rearrangement, sequence reads were collapsed and filtered. Productive Simpson clonality was computed per sample as the square root of Simpson's diversity index over productive rearrangements. TCRdb re-hosts the immuneACCESS table, in-frame sequences only. Its copies lack some clones; in the studies checked, an unresolved V gene accounts for under half of them, and the cause for the rest is not known. That table furnishes V, J and clone size, whereas the DNA furnished D and trimming. The table for this sample lists some 220,000 clones; approximately 81% of them were counted only once. Roughly 5.3% of the sample is in the top ten clones.

This clone was found once. No antigen is known for it. No base quality information exists; no much larger clone differs at one position. This receptor was identified in a woman aged 55-70 years who had recovered from COVID-19. The V and J genes are TRBV7-2 and TRBJ2-3; possibly the D gene is TRBD2, per 5 matching bases. Sequencing used peripheral blood. Read as DNA, the sequence is TGTGCCAGCAGACCCCCGGGATCTAGCACAGATACGCAGTATTTT. Its amino acids are CASRPPGSSTDTQYF.